Below, 26 T cell receptor beta chains from the same sample are listed, as sequenced in a study of shared clonotypes between healthy human individuals. The data were produced by immunoSEQ multiplex PCR, yet TCRdb's version contains in-frame clones alone and is incomplete. The data contain about 640,000 clones, 55% to 75% of them singletons. The sequencing input was memory CD4+ T cells sorted from blood. Subset defined: CD45RA-negative fraction. The receptors were sampled from a woman younger than 45 in good health.

This clone was seen just once. The chain joins TRBV5-4 to TRBJ1-1; 10 bases fit TRBD1. Germline trimming cut 4 bases from V and 1 base from J; bases unmatched to any gene: 10. This CDR3 contains 17 residues. CDR1 and CDR2 (germline): SGHNT, YYREEE (reference sequence). The CDR3 sequence: CASSTLDRDRGNTEAFF. In DNA form, the CDR3 reads TGTGCCAGCAGCACCCTGGATCGGGACAGGGGGAACACTGAAGCTTTCTTT. The complete variable domain, with remaining parts taken from reference TRBV5-4 and TRBJ1-1, reads ETGVTQSPTHLIKTRGQQVTLRCSSQSGHNTVSWYQQALGQGPQFIFQYYREEENGRGNFPPRFSGLQFPNYSSELNVNALELDDSALYLCASSTLDRDRGNTEAFFGQGTRLTVV.

This sequence joins TRBV28 and TRBJ1-1; maybe TRBD1 (6 bases). Trimming took off 10 bases at V and 5 bases at J, with 14 bases between the two ends. This CDR3 spans 12 amino acids. Germline-derived CDR1 and CDR2 are MDHEN and SYDVKM. CDR3 sequence (DNA): TGTGCCACCTGGGGGCGAGGGACTGAAGCTTTCTTT. Amino acids: CATWGRGTEAFF.

The chain has TRBV2 and TRBJ2-7; D call uncertain. CDR3 length: 13 amino acids. Germline V gene data show CDR1 as SNHLY and CDR2 as FYNNEI. The V end was cut by 11 bases, the J end by 4 bases, with 18 bases between. The chain's CDR3 is CASNPPARYEQYF. The CDR3 bases are TGTGCCTCCAATCCCCCGGCTCGGTACGAGCAGTACTTC.

J is TRBJ1-2 and V is TRBV28; no clear D gene. Trimming left V 3 bases short and J 4 bases short, with 15 bases between. The germline gives CDR1 MDHEN, CDR2 SYDVKM. This CDR3 is built from 15 residues. The CDR3 DNA reads as TGTGCCAGCAGTTTGGGAGAGACGTCTCTCTATGGCTACACCTTC. Protein sequence: CASSLGETSLYGYTF.

The chain is built from TRBV19 and TRBJ2-1; perhaps TRBD2 as D (5 bases). The V gene's germline CDR1 is LNHDA and CDR2 SQIVND (reference sequence). V dropped 6 bases and J dropped 0 bases, with 21 bases sitting between them. The CDR3 loop spans 18 amino acids. The CDR3 DNA reads as TGTGCCAGTAGCCCTCGGGGAAGGGTCCCTTCCTCCTACAATGAGCAGTTCTTC. Its protein product is CASSPRGRVPSSYNEQFF.

This sequence joins TRBV28 and TRBJ1-5; D not resolved. This CDR3 is 13 amino acids long. CDR1 MDHEN and CDR2 SYDVKM come from the germline V gene. V lost 3 bases to trimming and J lost 6 bases, with 9 bases between them. CDR3 DNA: TGTGCCAGCAGTTTTTGGGTGGGTCAGCCCCAGCATTTT. This codes for CASSFWVGQPQHF.

The CDR3 bases are TGTGCCAGCAGCGAACTTAAAGGGGGAGAGACCCAGTACTTC. Its protein is CASSELKGGETQYF. The chain has TRBV6-1 and TRBJ2-5, with D tentatively TRBD1 (6 bases). V was cut by 6 bases and J by 4 bases, with 15 bases left in between. Germline V gene sequence: CDR1 MNHNS, CDR2 SASEGT. The CDR3 is made up of 14 amino acids.

The chain recombines TRBV5-1 with TRBJ2-7, with a tentative D call TRBD1 (5 bases). The CDR3 runs 15 residues. Germline CDR1 SGHRS, CDR2 YFSETQ. V was shortened by 0 bases and J by 2 bases, with 12 bases between the two germline ends. The CDR3, as DNA: TGCGCCAGCAGCTTGGGTATGGGGCAGCCCTACGAGCAGTACTTC. Protein product: CASSLGMGQPYEQYF.

The chain couples TRBV5-1 to TRBJ1-2; D is undetermined. CDR3 length: 14 amino acids. The germline V gene encodes CDR1 SGHRS and CDR2 YFSETQ. V lost 0 bases and J 8 bases, leaving 14 bases between the germline ends. CDR3 loop: CASSLEDVGGGYTF. CDR3 DNA: TGCGCCAGCAGCTTGGAGGACGTCGGTGGAGGCTACACCTTC.

The V and J genes are TRBV28 and TRBJ2-7, with D tentatively TRBD1 (5 bases). V was shortened by 8 bases and J by 1 base, with 15 bases between the two germline ends. The CDR3 is made up of 14 amino acids. From germline, CDR1 is MDHEN and CDR2 SYDVKM. CDR3 sequence: CASAGRQKSYEQYF. In nucleotides, the CDR3 is TGTGCCAGCGCAGGTCGACAGAAGTCCTACGAGCAGTACTTC.

Comment on this clone: The junction shows a germline mismatch at one end, possibly a read error. This sequence joins TRBV28 and TRBJ2-1; possible D gene TRBD2, 6 bases. CDR3 length: 12 amino acids. Germline V CDR1 and CDR2: MDHEN, SYDVKM. This chain's CDR3 is CASSLVEGARVF. The CDR3 DNA reads as TGTGCCAGCAGTTTAGTGGAGGGAGCCCGGGTCTTC. Full variable domain (remainder filled in from reference TRBV28 and TRBJ2-1): DVKVTQSSRYLVKRTGEKVFLECVQDMDHENMFWYRQDPGLGLRLIYFSYDVKMKEKGDIPEGYSVSREKKERFSLILESASTNQTSMYLCASSLVEGARVFGPGTRLTVL.

J is TRBJ1-3 and V is TRBV6-1; 8 bases are a match to TRBD1. The CDR3 is 15 residues long. The V segment lost 9 bases and the J segment 7 bases; nucleotides outside the gene matches: 14. The germline CDR1 and CDR2 sequences are MNHNS and SASEGT. DNA of the CDR3: TGTGCCAGTGGGAAAAGGACAGGGCACGGGAACACCATATATTTT. Its protein is CASGKRTGHGNTIYF.

The chain employs TRBV28 and TRBJ1-5; 8 nucleotides match TRBD1. V lost 6 bases, J lost 5 bases, and 6 bases stayed unmatched. In germline, CDR1 is MDHEN, CDR2 SYDVKM. The CDR3 spans 14 residues. This chain's CDR3 is CASRTGETHQPQHF. In DNA, the CDR3 is TGTGCCAGCAGGACAGGGGAGACCCATCAGCCCCAGCATTTT.

This rearrangement joins TRBV28 to TRBJ1-1; tentatively, D is TRBD1 (5 bases). Trimming left V 10 bases short and J 0 bases short, with 18 bases between. The CDR3 loop spans 15 amino acids. Germline CDR1 MDHEN, CDR2 SYDVKM. The CDR3 DNA sequence: TGTGCCATGAGGCCAAATGAGGGGATGAACACTGAAGCTTTCTTT. Amino acid sequence: CAMRPNEGMNTEAFF.

A few counts support this clone. The V and J genes are TRBV5-4 and TRBJ2-3; TRBD2 aligns across 7 bases. The germline gives CDR1 SGHNT, CDR2 YYREEE (reference sequence). The CDR3 consists of 15 residues. Losses at the gene ends were 0 bases for V and 8 bases for J; bases not matched to a gene: 9. The CDR3 sequence is CASSLETSSLPTQYF. The CDR3 nucleotides are TGTGCCAGCAGCTTGGAGACTAGCAGCCTCCCTACGCAGTATTTT.

The V call is TRBV7-9, the J call TRBJ2-3; D may be TRBD1 (7 bases). The CDR3 contains 17 residues. Trimming took 4 bases from V and 0 from J, leaving 17 bases between them. Looked up from germline, CDR1 is SEHNR and CDR2 is FQNEAQ (reference sequence). In DNA, the CDR3 is TGTGCCAGCAGCTCAGTAACGACAGGGACTAGCACAGATACGCAGTATTTT. This encodes CASSSVTTGTSTDTQYF.

The chain employs TRBV7-9 and TRBJ2-5, with 8 nucleotides matching TRBD2. This CDR3 has 15 residues. Germline V gene lookup returns CDR1 SEHNR and CDR2 FQNEAQ (reference sequence). Losses at the gene ends were 3 bases for V and 1 base for J; bases not matched to a gene: 4. As DNA, the CDR3 is TGTGCCAGCAGCTTTGCTAGCGGGCTCCAAGAGACCCAGTACTTC. Translating gives CASSFASGLQETQYF. Filled out from reference TRBV7-9 and TRBJ2-5, the complete variable domain reads DTGVSQNPRHKITKRGQNVTFRCDPISEHNRLYWYRQTLGQGPEFLTYFQNEAQLEKSRLLSDRFSAERPKGSFSTLEIQRTEQGDSAMYLCASSFASGLQETQYFGPGTRLLVL.

In this sample, this clone turned up many times. This chain uses TRBV7-9 with TRBJ2-6, with 7 bases identical to TRBD1. V lost 5 bases to trimming and J lost 3 bases; unmatched junction nucleotides: 13. This CDR3 has 18 amino acids. Germline CDR1 reads SEHNR; CDR2 reads FQNEAQ (reference sequence). This chain's CDR3 is CASSPGARGLFGANVLTF. The CDR3 nucleotides are TGTGCCAGCAGCCCCGGGGCAAGGGGGCTATTTGGGGCCAACGTCCTGACTTTC.

This chain joins TRBV6-1 and TRBJ2-5; 9 nucleotides match TRBD2. Germline lookup yields CDR1 MNHNS and CDR2 SASEGT. V was pared by 7 bases and J by 2 bases, with 8 bases of the junction left unmatched. The CDR3 is 15 residues long. The CDR3 loop reads CASNPGLAGQETQYF. In DNA form, the CDR3 reads TGTGCCAGCAACCCGGGACTAGCAGGGCAAGAGACCCAGTACTTC.

In its sample, this clone was seen a few times. The chain couples TRBV4-1 to TRBJ2-7; 7 bases line up with TRBD1. The V segment lost 4 bases and the J segment 0 bases; nucleotides outside the gene matches: 3. The CDR3 consists of 14 residues. The germline V gene has CDR1 MGHRA and CDR2 YSYEKL. The CDR3 is CASSRPGGSYEQYF. CDR3 nucleotide sequence: TGCGCCAGCAGCCGGCCAGGGGGCTCCTACGAGCAGTACTTC.

The gene calls are TRBV29-1 and TRBJ2-1; 9 positions match TRBD1. This CDR3 is 13 amino acids long. Germline V gives CDR1 SQVTM, CDR2 ANQGSEA. The V and J ends lost 6 bases and 5 bases, in that order; junction bases with no gene match: 5. CDR3 sequence reads: CSVGQGVDNEQFF. The DNA for the CDR3 is TGCAGCGTGGGACAGGGAGTAGACAATGAGCAGTTCTTC.

This clone has only one observation. V is TRBV28 and J is TRBJ1-2; no reliable D call. The CDR3 extends over 12 amino acids. From germline, CDR1 is MDHEN and CDR2 SYDVKM. Trimming left V 4 bases short and J 4 bases short, with 7 bases between. In DNA form, the CDR3 reads TGTGCCAGCAGTTACAGATCCTATGGCTACACCTTC. Encoded protein: CASSYRSYGYTF.

V gene TRBV7-9 combines with J gene TRBJ1-1; D is possibly TRBD1 (5 bases). V was trimmed by 4 bases and J by 0 bases, leaving 12 bases between them. CDR3 size: 15 residues. Per the germline V gene, CDR1 is SEHNR and CDR2 is FQNEAQ (reference sequence). CDR3 loop: CASSSRQHMNTEAFF. CDR3 sequence (DNA): TGTGCCAGCAGCTCCCGACAGCACATGAACACTGAAGCTTTCTTT.

The gene calls are TRBV5-1 and TRBJ2-6; possibly TRBD1 or TRBD2 for D (5 bases each). The CDR3 extends over 16 amino acids. CDR1 and CDR2 from the germline V gene are SGHRS and YFSETQ. Trimming shortened V by 2 bases and J by 0 bases, and 9 bases separated the two germline ends. The CDR3 spells CASSFTGPSGANVLTF. CDR3 sequence (DNA): TGCGCCAGCAGCTTTACGGGGCCCTCTGGGGCCAACGTCCTGACTTTC. The full variable domain, its missing parts supplied by reference TRBV5-1 and TRBJ2-6, is KAGVTQTPRYLIKTRGQQVTLSCSPISGHRSVSWYQQTPGQGLQFLFEYFSETQRNKGNFPGRFSGRQFSNSRSEMNVSTLELGDSALYLCASSFTGPSGANVLTFGAGSRLTVL.

This clone has more than one count but fewer than ten. The chain combines TRBV7-9 with TRBJ2-5; possible D gene TRBD2, 6 bases. The germline gives CDR1 SEHNR, CDR2 FQNEAQ (reference sequence). The CDR3 totals 14 residues. The V gene lost 5 bases and the J gene lost 14 bases, with 24 bases spanning the gap. This CDR3 reads CASSPGATEERYYF. Written as DNA, the CDR3 is TGTGCCAGCAGCCCGGGAGCCACGGAGGAGAGATACTACTTC.

The rearrangement joins TRBV10-2 to TRBJ2-7; TRBD1 or TRBD2 may be the D gene (5 bases each). The CDR3 has 13 amino acids. Trimming stripped 5 bases from V and 0 bases from J, with 8 bases between. The germline CDR1 and CDR2 sequences are WSHSY and SAAADI. The CDR3 sequence is CASSPGASYEQYF. CDR3 DNA: TGCGCCAGCAGTCCCGGGGCCTCCTACGAGCAGTACTTC.